The 21 T cell receptor beta chains below come from one sample, sequenced in a study of beta chain features in type 1 diabetes. These TCRs are of unknown antigen specificity. Whole-study results and caveats: Shortening of TCRB CDR3s, moderate but significant, appeared in all four CD4+ subsets of Type 1 diabetes patients.

Every bit of the isolated RNA underwent reverse transcription, so sequencing read expressed TCRB transcripts. TCRdb's table, derived via immunoSEQ multiplex PCR, lists solely in-frame clones and lacks some. The sample records roughly 150,000 clones, roughly 7.1% being singletons. The sample was central memory CD4+ T cells from blood. The receptors here all came from a woman between 40 and 50 years old with type 1 diabetes.

This sequence joins TRBV14 and TRBJ2-1; D gene unclear. The CDR3 spans 14 residues. V was shortened by 4 bases and J by 9 bases, with 16 bases between the two germline ends. Germline CDR1 and CDR2: SGHDN and FVKESK. This CDR3 is CASSRSASLSEQFF. CDR3 nucleotides: TGTGCCAGCAGCCGGAGCGCATCCTTGAGTGAGCAGTTCTTC. Complete variable domain (other parts from reference TRBV14 and TRBJ2-1): EAGVTQFPSHSVIEKGQTVTLRCDPISGHDNLYWYRRVMGKEIKFLLHFVKESKQDESGMPNNRFLAERTGGTYSTLKVQPAELEDSGVYFCASSRSASLSEQFFGPGTRLTVL.

This clone was detected a few times. J is TRBJ1-5 and V is TRBV6-5, with D tentatively TRBD1 (5 bases). From germline, CDR1 is MNHEY and CDR2 SVGAGI. Trimming removed 5 bases at V and 6 bases at J, with 11 bases between. CDR3 length equals 13 residues. The CDR3 coding sequence is TGTGCCAGCAGTCCCAGGGTTAGTCAGCCCCAGCATTTT. This gives the protein CASSPRVSQPQHF.

This rearrangement joins TRBV28 to TRBJ2-2; 11 nucleotides align to TRBD2. CDR1 MDHEN and CDR2 SYDVKM come from the germline V gene. V was clipped by 4 bases and J by 5 bases; unmatched bases: 6. The CDR3 totals 16 residues. In DNA form, the CDR3 reads TGTGCCAGCAGTTCAACTAGCGGGAGTAGGACCGGGGAGCTGTTTTTT. It specifies CASSSTSGSRTGELFF.

This clone was found many times. The J gene is TRBJ2-2, the V gene TRBV10-3; the match to TRBD1 covers 8 bases. The CDR3 extends over 15 amino acids. J gave up 0 bases and V 4 bases, and 1 base lay outside the gene matches. CDR1 and CDR2 from the germline V gene are ENHRY and SYGVKD. The CDR3 spells CAISVGQANTGELFF. CDR3 in DNA: TGTGCCATCAGTGTGGGACAGGCGAACACCGGGGAGCTGTTTTTT.

This clone occurred a few times. The chain joins TRBV7-2 to TRBJ2-2, with 11 nucleotides matching TRBD1. V trimming: 5 bases; J trimming: 5 bases; junction bases outside the gene matches: 10. Germline-derived CDR1 and CDR2 are SGHTA and FQGNSA. The CDR3 has 17 amino acids. For the CDR3, the DNA is TGTGCCAGCAGCCCCAGGCTGGGGACAGGGGGGACCGGGGAGCTGTTTTTT. Translating gives CASSPRLGTGGTGELFF.

This clone was seen more than once but under ten times. CDR3 region: CASSHVGQGETQYF. The DNA for the CDR3 is TGTGCCAGCAGCCACGTCGGACAAGGAGAGACCCAGTACTTC. The J gene is TRBJ2-5, the V gene TRBV4-2; tentative D call: TRBD1 (5 bases). CDR3 length: 14 residues. CDR1 and CDR2 (germline): LGHNA, YNFKEQ. V lost 3 bases to trimming and J lost 4 bases, with 12 bases between them.

The sample holds a few counts of this clone. The chain employs TRBV18 and TRBJ1-2, with TRBD1 identical over 9 bases. V was clipped by 4 bases and J by 5 bases; unmatched bases: 11. Germline loops: CDR1 KGHSH, CDR2 LQKENI. This CDR3 spans 16 amino acids. In DNA, the CDR3 is TGTGCCAGCTCACGGCAGGGGACAGGGCTGGGATATGGCTACACCTTC. This codes for CASSRQGTGLGYGYTF. Combining the CDR3 with reference TRBV18 and TRBJ1-2 gives the whole variable domain NAGVMQNPRHLVRRRGQEARLRCSPMKGHSHVYWYRQLPEEGLKFMVYLQKENIIDESGMPKERFSAEFPKEGPSILRIQQVVRGDSAAYFCASSRQGTGLGYGYTFGSGTRLTVV.

The rearrangement uses TRBV14 and TRBJ1-4; TRBD1 matches 8 bases. Germline CDR1 is SGHDN and CDR2 is FVKESK. The V segment lost 4 bases and the J segment 8 bases; nucleotides outside the gene matches: 3. The CDR3 runs to 13 residues. The CDR3 sequence: CASSPYRGEKLFF. CDR3 nucleotides: TGTGCCAGCAGCCCATACAGGGGGGAAAAACTGTTTTTT.

The rearrangement joins TRBV7-9 to TRBJ2-7, with TRBD1 matching 8 bases. With V trimmed by 3 bases and J by 6 bases, 4 bases remained unmatched. The CDR3 sequence is 13 residues long. Germline lookup yields CDR1 SEHNR and CDR2 FQNEAQ (reference sequence). CDR3 sequence reads: CASSLGQVTEQYF. The CDR3 DNA reads as TGTGCCAGCAGCTTGGGACAGGTGACCGAGCAGTACTTC.

V and J are TRBV29-1 and TRBJ1-2; tentative D call: TRBD1 (5 bases). Deletions cut 7 bases from V and 2 bases from J, with 14 bases between. The CDR3 is 13 residues long. Germline CDR1 and CDR2: SQVTM and ANQGSEA. The CDR3: CSAIDSQNYGYTF. CDR3 nucleotide sequence: TGCAGCGCGATAGACAGCCAGAACTATGGCTACACCTTC.

The chain is built from TRBV19 and TRBJ2-3, with 9 bases identical to TRBD2. Losses at the gene ends were 0 bases for V and 4 bases for J; bases not matched to a gene: 2. CDR1 is LNHDA, CDR2 SQIVND, per germline (reference sequence). The CDR3 consists of 15 residues. The CDR3 region has the DNA TGTGCCAGTAGTATAGAGAGCGGGAGGCCAGATACGCAGTATTTT. It specifies CASSIESGRPDTQYF.

The chain has TRBV7-2 and TRBJ2-5, with D perhaps TRBD1 (6 bases). The CDR3 is 15 residues long. V lost 5 bases and J lost 1, with 14 bases in between. From germline, CDR1 is SGHTA and CDR2 FQGNSA. The CDR3 is CASSRATGTQETQYF. The CDR3 bases are TGTGCCAGCAGCCGTGCTACAGGGACCCAAGAGACCCAGTACTTC. The complete variable domain, with remaining parts taken from reference TRBV7-2 and TRBJ2-5, reads GAGVSQSPSNKVTEKGKDVELRCDPISGHTALYWYRQSLGQGLEFLIYFQGNSAPDKSGLPSDRFSAERTGGSVSTLTIQRTQQEDSAVYLCASSRATGTQETQYFGPGTRLLVL.

This clone was seen ten or more times. The chain links TRBV29-1 to TRBJ1-1, with unresolved D. V was shortened by 4 bases and J by 2 bases, with 11 bases between the two germline ends. This CDR3 has 13 amino acids. Germline lookup yields CDR1 SQVTM and CDR2 ANQGSEA. CDR3 nucleotides: TGCAGCGTTGGCGGGGATGGAAACACTGAAGCTTTCTTT. It yields the protein CSVGGDGNTEAFF.

This clone has a handful of counts. This rearrangement joins TRBV7-9 to TRBJ2-7, with 14 bases that match TRBD2. The CDR3 runs to 16 residues. Trimming took 10 bases from V and 2 from J; bases not matched to a gene: 10. Germline CDR1 SEHNR, CDR2 FQNEAQ (reference sequence). The CDR3 reads CATSPGLAGATYEQYF. CDR3 nucleotides: TGTGCCACCTCACCGGGACTAGCGGGGGCGACCTACGAGCAGTACTTC.

This clone turned up a few times. The chain carries TRBV4-2 and TRBJ2-4; the D gene is possibly TRBD1 (6 bases). Trimming removed 0 bases at V and 3 bases at J, with 12 bases between. The CDR3 loop spans 16 amino acids. Germline V CDR1 and CDR2: LGHNA, YNFKEQ. The CDR3 sequence is CASSQEQGLGKNIQYF. The CDR3 DNA is TGTGCCAGCAGCCAAGAACAGGGTCTCGGCAAAAACATTCAGTACTTC.

The rearrangement links TRBV6-5 to TRBJ2-7; 8 nucleotides line up with TRBD1. CDR1 is MNHEY, CDR2 SVGAGI, per germline. Unmatched junction bases numbered 2, after V lost 7 bases and J lost 6 bases. The CDR3 is 11 residues long. This CDR3 is CASNTGGEQYF. The DNA of the CDR3 is TGTGCCAGCAATACAGGGGGCGAGCAGTACTTC.

This clone was detected a few times. The rearrangement joins TRBV7-3 to TRBJ1-2, with D uncertain. CDR1 and CDR2 from the germline V gene are SGHTA and FQGTGA. This CDR3 region has 13 residues. V lost 2 bases to trimming and J lost 5 bases, with 9 bases between them. CDR3 amino acids: CASSLDGGYGYTF. The CDR3 region has the DNA TGTGCCAGCAGCTTAGATGGAGGATATGGCTACACCTTC.

The V and J genes are TRBV5-1 and TRBJ1-3; TRBD1 is a possible D gene (6 bases). This CDR3 is built from 14 residues. Looked up from germline, CDR1 is SGHRS and CDR2 is YFSETQ. With 8 bases removed from V and 2 bases from J, the gap between germline ends came to 14 bases. Here the CDR3 DNA reads TGCGCCAGTAATCCAGGGGAGCCTGGAAACACCATATATTTT. Translated: CASNPGEPGNTIYF.

The chain recombines TRBV28 with TRBJ2-1, with a weak D call TRBD2 (5 bases). Trimming stripped 0 bases from V and 7 bases from J, with 13 bases between. CDR1 MDHEN and CDR2 SYDVKM come from the germline V gene. The CDR3 has 15 residues. In DNA, the CDR3 is TGTGCCAGCAGTTTATGGGCGACGGCGGGTAATGAGCAGTTCTTC. This codes for CASSLWATAGNEQFF.

J is TRBJ1-6 and V is TRBV28; a weak D match, TRBD1 (5 bases). V lost 8 bases and J lost 7, with 9 bases in between. The CDR3 contains 12 residues. The germline V gene has CDR1 MDHEN and CDR2 SYDVKM. This CDR3 reads CASDSRNSPLHF. Written as DNA, the CDR3 is TGTGCCAGCGACAGCCGAAATTCACCCCTCCACTTT.

The rearrangement uses TRBV2 and TRBJ1-2; D is unclear. The CDR3 loop spans 13 amino acids. CDR1 and CDR2 (germline): SNHLY, FYNNEI. The ends were cut back, 7 bases at V and 1 base at J, with 10 bases in the middle. The CDR3 reads CASTPELNYGYTF. The CDR3 nucleotides are TGTGCCAGCACCCCCGAGCTTAACTATGGCTACACCTTC.